The 26 T cell receptor beta chains below come from one sample, sequenced in a study of blood T cell repertoires in COVID-19. Profiled with immunoSEQ multiplex PCR; TCRdb holds only in-frame clones, not every one. The data contain fewer than 300,000 clones, approximately 90% of them singletons. What was sequenced was PBMCs or T cells enriched from blood (not recorded which). All receptors derive from a woman between 35 and 50 years old with acute COVID-19.

The V gene is TRBV4-1, the J gene TRBJ2-3, with 9 bases identical to TRBD2. The CDR3 contains 15 residues. Trimming took 2 bases from V and 0 from J; bases not matched to a gene: 0. Germline CDR1 MGHRA, CDR2 YSYEKL. The CDR3 coding sequence is TGCGCCAGCAGCCAACTAGCGGGAAGCACAGATACGCAGTATTTT. It codes for CASSQLAGSTDTQYF.

The chain couples TRBV5-1 to TRBJ2-5; D remains ambiguous. The CDR3 runs 13 residues. V lost 0 bases and J lost 1, with 4 bases in between. Germline CDR1 and CDR2: SGHRS and YFSETQ. CDR3 region: CASSLVSQETQYF. The CDR3 coding sequence is TGCGCCAGCAGCTTGGTCAGCCAAGAGACCCAGTACTTC.

The chain links TRBV5-8 to TRBJ1-2; TRBD1 might be the D (6 bases). V lost 4 bases and J lost 4, with 17 bases in between. This CDR3 has 15 amino acids. Germline CDR1 reads SGHTS; CDR2 reads YDEGEE. CDR3 loop: CASSHSGHLAYGYTF. CDR3 in DNA: TGTGCCAGCAGCCACTCGGGACACCTTGCCTATGGCTACACCTTC.

The V call is TRBV30, the J call TRBJ1-5; D not resolved. CDR1 and CDR2 from the germline V gene are GTSNPN and SVGIG (reference sequence). With 0 bases removed from V and 0 bases from J, the gap between germline ends came to 6 bases. The CDR3 consists of 14 residues. CDR3 in DNA: TGTGCCTGGAGTGTATCGGGTAGCAATCAGCCCCAGCATTTT. Encoded protein: CAWSVSGSNQPQHF.

The table lists this clone with many counts. The chain uses TRBV28 and TRBJ2-3; 16 bases are shared with TRBD2. The CDR3 contains 23 residues. Germline loops: CDR1 MDHEN, CDR2 SYDVKM. V lost 6 bases, J lost 2 bases, and 23 bases stayed unmatched. As DNA, the CDR3 is TGTGCCAGCAGCTACGCACCCGGGACTAGCGGGAGGGCTCAGTGGGGCTTCACAGATACGCAGTATTTT. Encoded protein: CASSYAPGTSGRAQWGFTDTQYF.

This rearrangement joins TRBV7-9 to TRBJ1-1; the match to TRBD1 covers 8 bases. From germline, CDR1 is SEHNR and CDR2 FQNEAQ (reference sequence). The CDR3 is made up of 17 amino acids. V trimming: 3 bases; J trimming: 1 base; junction bases outside the gene matches: 10. Here the CDR3 DNA reads TGTGCCAGCAGCTTCCGCAGGGGGCGCGATCCGAACACTGAAGCTTTCTTT. This translates into CASSFRRGRDPNTEAFF.

The chain uses TRBV28 and TRBJ2-5; no clear D. With 5 bases removed from V and 3 bases from J, the gap between germline ends came to 16 bases. This CDR3 is built from 15 residues. From germline, CDR1 is MDHEN and CDR2 SYDVKM. CDR3 DNA sequence: TGTGCCAGCAGTCCACGCGGAACGCCCGAAGAGACCCAGTACTTC. It translates to CASSPRGTPEETQYF.

J is TRBJ1-5 and V is TRBV28; 7 nucleotides match TRBD1. From germline, CDR1 is MDHEN and CDR2 SYDVKM. The CDR3 spans 15 residues. The J segment lost 4 bases and the V segment lost 1 base, leaving 4 bases of the junction unmatched. In nucleotides, the CDR3 is TGTGCCAGCAGTTTATCGGGACAGCCGAATCAGCCCCAGCATTTT. Translated: CASSLSGQPNQPQHF.

V usage is TRBV10-1 and J usage is TRBJ2-7, with a weak D call TRBD1 (7 bases). V gave up 5 bases and J gave up 4 bases, with 12 bases separating them. CDR3 size: 13 residues. Germline CDR1 is WNHNN and CDR2 is SYGVQD (reference sequence). This CDR3 reads CASSPGDRYEQYF. Written as DNA, the CDR3 is TGCGCCAGCAGTCCGGGGGACAGATACGAGCAGTACTTC.

V is TRBV11-3 and J is TRBJ2-1, with D possibly being TRBD2 (6 bases). There are 14 residues in the CDR3. Germline V lookup: CDR1 SGHNT, CDR2 YENEEA. Between the trimmed V and J ends, which lost 2 bases and 4 bases, there was a span of 9 bases. The CDR3 DNA is TGTGCCAGCAGCTTATACCGGGAGTACAATGAGCAGTTCTTC. Residues: CASSLYREYNEQFF.

This clone was recorded only once. The gene calls are TRBV19 and TRBJ1-4; 8 positions agree with TRBD1. J lost 7 bases, V lost 5 bases, and 6 bases had no gene match. CDR3 size: 14 residues. Germline V gives CDR1 LNHDA, CDR2 SQIVND (reference sequence). CDR3 amino acids: CASSSPDRGEKLFF. As DNA, the CDR3 is TGTGCCAGTAGTTCCCCAGACAGGGGTGAAAAACTGTTTTTT.

This rearrangement joins TRBV19 to TRBJ2-7; TRBD1 is a possible D gene (6 bases). The germline gives CDR1 LNHDA, CDR2 SQIVND (reference sequence). The CDR3 spans 14 residues. The ends were cut back, 4 bases at V and 2 bases at J, with 12 bases in the middle. The CDR3 coding sequence is TGTGCCAGTAGTAAGGACAGAGAGACCTACGAGCAGTACGTC. Amino acid sequence: CASSKDRETYEQYV.

Only one count was recorded for this clone. The V and J genes are TRBV9 and TRBJ1-4; D is perhaps TRBD1 (5 bases). From germline, CDR1 is SGDLS and CDR2 YYNGEE. Trimming left V 3 bases short and J 0 bases short, with 15 bases between. The CDR3 has 17 amino acids. DNA of the CDR3: TGTGCCAGCAGCGGTAGGGAGGGACGTGCAACTAATGAAAAACTGTTTTTT. This encodes CASSGREGRATNEKLFF.

This clone has only one observation. The CDR3 here is CSASGGDRVNQPQHF. The CDR3 region has the DNA TGCAGTGCTAGTGGGGGCGACAGGGTTAATCAGCCCCAGCATTTT. This rearrangement joins TRBV20-1 to TRBJ1-5, with 7 bases identical to TRBD1. The CDR3 is made up of 15 amino acids. Germline V gives CDR1 DFQATT, CDR2 SNEGSKA (reference sequence). V gave up 3 bases and J gave up 4 bases; unmatched junction bases: 9.

This chain uses TRBV9 with TRBJ2-5; TRBD1 agrees at 8 bases. The CDR3 contains 16 residues. Per the germline V gene, CDR1 is SGDLS and CDR2 is YYNGEE. The V gene end was trimmed by 0 bases and the J gene end by 1 base; junction bases not matched to a gene: 5. CDR3 sequence (DNA): TGTGCCAGCAGCGTAGGGACAGGGTCTATCCAAGAGACCCAGTACTTC. As protein: CASSVGTGSIQETQYF. Based on the CDR3 plus reference TRBV9 and TRBJ2-5, the full variable domain is DSGVTQTPKHLITATGQRVTLRCSPRSGDLSVYWYQQSLDQGLQFLIQYYNGEERAKGNILERFSAQQFPDLHSELNLSSLELGDSALYFCASSVGTGSIQETQYFGPGTRLLVL.

The J gene is TRBJ1-6, the V gene TRBV4-1, with D hard to call. Germline assignment: CDR1 MGHRA and CDR2 YSYEKL. V was pared by 2 bases and J by 7 bases, with 6 bases between. This CDR3 contains 13 residues. CDR3 nucleotide sequence: TGCGCCAGCAGCCAAACAGAGAATTCACCCCTCCACTTT. As protein: CASSQTENSPLHF.

This clone was picked up one time. V gene TRBV12-3 or TRBV12-4 combines with J gene TRBJ2-1, with no clear D. The CDR3 totals 12 residues. V was shortened by 4 bases and J by 9 bases, with 10 bases between the two germline ends. The CDR3 here is CASSSLSVEQFF. In nucleotides, the CDR3 is TGTGCCAGCAGTTCCCTTTCTGTTGAGCAGTTCTTC.

This rearrangement joins TRBV5-8 to TRBJ1-4, with 9 bases that match TRBD1. Germline assignment: CDR1 SGHTS and CDR2 YDEGEE. Unmatched junction bases numbered 4, after V lost 2 bases and J lost 5 bases. The CDR3 loop spans 15 amino acids. The CDR3 loop is CASSLPGQGNEKLFF. The CDR3 nucleotides are TGTGCCAGCAGCTTACCGGGACAGGGAAATGAAAAACTGTTTTTT.

The CDR3 reads CASSQRGGYTF. The CDR3 bases are TGTGCCAGCAGCCAAAGGGGTGGCTACACCTTC. The V gene is TRBV14, the J gene TRBJ1-2; TRBD1 is a possible D gene (5 bases). From germline, CDR1 is SGHDN and CDR2 FVKESK. The V gene lost 2 bases and the J gene lost 7 bases, with 5 bases spanning the gap. The CDR3 length is 11 residues.

CDR3 amino acids: CASTDVGLAGPQNEQYF. Here the CDR3 DNA reads TGTGCCAGCACCGACGTGGGACTAGCGGGACCCCAAAACGAGCAGTACTTC. This rearrangement joins TRBV28 to TRBJ2-7; 13 nucleotides align to TRBD2. The V segment lost 7 bases and the J segment 5 bases; nucleotides outside the gene matches: 14. The CDR3 runs 17 residues. Germline V gene data show CDR1 as MDHEN and CDR2 as SYDVKM.

The CDR3 spells CASSLGLAGAYTEQFF. The CDR3 DNA reads TGTGCCAGCAGCTTAGGACTAGCGGGAGCTTATACTGAGCAGTTCTTC. The chain couples TRBV7-2 to TRBJ2-1, with 12 bases lining up with TRBD2. Germline trimming cut 1 base from V and 9 bases from J; bases unmatched to any gene: 7. Germline CDR1 SGHTA, CDR2 FQGNSA. This CDR3 comprises 16 residues.

The V gene is TRBV6-4, the J gene TRBJ2-3; 10 bases match TRBD2. The J segment lost 5 bases and the V segment lost 6 bases, leaving 8 bases of the junction unmatched. From germline, CDR1 is MRHNA and CDR2 SNTAGT. The CDR3 spans 15 residues. DNA of the CDR3: TGTGCCAGCAGCCACGGGACTAGCGAGGGAGATACGCAGTATTTT. This translates into CASSHGTSEGDTQYF.

The chain is built from TRBV2 and TRBJ2-3; TRBD2 agrees at 9 bases. V shed 7 bases, J shed 1 base, and the junction held 6 bases outside the gene matches. This CDR3 region has 15 residues. Germline V lookup: CDR1 SNHLY, CDR2 FYNNEI. This CDR3 is CASKGIAGGTDTQYF. The CDR3 bases are TGTGCCAGCAAGGGAATAGCGGGAGGCACAGATACGCAGTATTTT.

The rearrangement links TRBV5-1 to TRBJ2-6, with 8 bases aligning to TRBD1. With 3 bases clipped from V and 0 bases from J, the junction kept 8 bases outside the gene matches. The CDR3 runs 18 residues. CDR1 and CDR2 (germline): SGHRS, YFSETQ. Here the CDR3 reads CASSWGTGLISGANVLTF. The DNA of the CDR3 is TGCGCCAGCAGCTGGGGGACAGGACTTATCTCTGGGGCCAACGTCCTGACTTTC.

This chain uses TRBV9 with TRBJ2-5, with 10 nucleotides matching TRBD2. V lost 4 bases and J lost 7; bases outside the gene matches: 19. In germline, CDR1 is SGDLS, CDR2 YYNGEE. CDR3 length: 18 residues. The DNA for the CDR3 is TGTGCCAGCAGCTCAGGCTTGGGACTAGCGCGCGATTCGGGGACCCAGTACTTC. Translated, it gives CASSSGLGLARDSGTQYF. The whole variable domain, filled in from reference TRBV9 and TRBJ2-5, reads DSGVTQTPKHLITATGQRVTLRCSPRSGDLSVYWYQQSLDQGLQFLIQYYNGEERAKGNILERFSAQQFPDLHSELNLSSLELGDSALYFCASSSGLGLARDSGTQYFGPGTRLLVL.

This clone was picked up a small number of times. The V call is TRBV7-9, the J call TRBJ2-1, with 10 bases fitting TRBD2. The CDR3 totals 17 residues. Germline V gives CDR1 SEHNR, CDR2 FQNEAQ (reference sequence). J gave up 7 bases and V 1 base, and 10 bases lay outside the gene matches. The CDR3 loop is CASSLGVLAGALNEQFF. The CDR3 region has the DNA TGTGCCAGCAGCTTAGGTGTCCTAGCGGGAGCGCTGAATGAGCAGTTCTTC. The variable domain in full, completed from reference TRBV7-9 and TRBJ2-1, reads DTGVSQNPRHKITKRGQNVTFRCDPISEHNRLYWYRQTLGQGPEFLTYFQNEAQLEKSRLLSDRFSAERPKGSFSTLEIQRTEQGDSAMYLCASSLGVLAGALNEQFFGPGTRLTVL.